Listed below are T cell receptor beta chains from one sample, sequenced in a study of T cell responses to AZD1222 COVID-19 vaccine. TCRdb's table, derived via immunoSEQ multiplex PCR, lists solely in-frame clones and lacks some. Of roughly 66,000 clones in the sample, 88% were seen once. The sample here was peripheral blood, taken 28 days after the second dose of the MenACWY control vaccine. The receptors stem from an adult who received the MenACWY meningococcal vaccine as a control. The CDR3 runs from the conserved cysteine through the conserved F or W. A D gene is named only where the DNA matches it firmly. Only part of the rows carry a size: once, few, many, or a class if the clone is expanded.

>TRBV9|-|-|TRBJ1-1
CASSAREGTEAFF
TGTGCCAGCAGCGCCCGGGAGGGCACTGAAGCTTTCTTT
>TRBV18|-|-|TRBJ1-4
CASSSTGTPNEKLFF
TGTGCCAGCTCAAGCACCGGGACGCCGAATGAAAAACTGTTTTTT
>TRBV21-1|-|-|TRBJ1-5
CASSKSRDRGRGNYSNQPQHF
TGTGCCAGCAGCAAAAGTCGGGACAGGGGGCGAGGAAACTATAGCAATCAGCCCCAGCATTTT
>TRBV28|once|TRBD1|TRBJ1-2
CASSTTGDYGYTF
TGTGCCAGCAGCACGACAGGGGACTATGGCTACACCTTC
>TRBV6-5|-|TRBD2|TRBJ2-1
CASSRGLAGEFF
TGTGCCAGCAGCCGAGGACTAGCGGGAGAGTTCTTC
>TRBV15|-|-|TRBJ2-1
CATSRGEANEQFF
TGTGCCACCAGCAGAGGGGAGGCCAACGAGCAGTTCTTC
>TRBV7-6|-|TRBD2|TRBJ2-1
CASSAGSGGPDNEQFF
TGTGCCAGCAGTGCTGGTAGCGGGGGGCCCGACAATGAGCAGTTCTTC
>TRBV2|-|-|TRBJ2-5
CASSRGTKQETQYF
TGTGCCAGCAGTAGGGGGACAAAGCAAGAGACCCAGTACTTC
>TRBV6-5|once|-|TRBJ2-6
CASSYSTSGANVLTF
TGTGCCAGCAGTTACTCGACCTCTGGGGCCAACGTCCTGACTTTC
>TRBV5-5|-|-|TRBJ1-6
CASSIKPSSYNSPLHF
TGTGCCAGCAGTATAAAACCCAGCTCCTATAATTCACCCCTCCACTTT
>TRBV18|-|TRBD1|TRBJ1-6
CASSPRTGVDSPLHF
TGTGCCAGCTCACCGCGGACAGGGGTAGATTCACCCCTCCACTTT
>TRBV28|-|-|TRBJ1-1
CASSLPGTEAFF
TGTGCCAGCAGTTTACCCGGGACAGAAGCTTTCTTT
>TRBV2|-|TRBD1|TRBJ1-2
CASSPTGGLGYTF
TGTGCCAGCAGTCCTACAGGGGGCTTGGGCTACACCTTC
>TRBV28|-|-|TRBJ2-7
CASSLSGFEQYF
TGTGCCAGCAGTTTATCTGGCTTCGAGCAGTACTTC
>TRBV7-8|once|-|TRBJ1-6
CASSLEWGSPLHF
TGTGCCAGCAGCTTAGAGTGGGGATCACCCCTCCACTTT
>TRBV28|-|TRBD1|TRBJ1-6
CASRTLREGANNSPLHF
TGTGCCAGCAGGACGCTTAGGGAGGGGGCAAATAATTCACCCCTCCACTTT
>TRBV24-1|-|TRBD1|TRBJ1-2
CATSDPGQVYGYTF
TGTGCCACCAGTGACCCAGGACAGGTCTATGGCTACACCTTC
>TRBV19|-|-|TRBJ1-5
CASSIGEHSNQPQHF
TGTGCCAGTAGTATTGGGGAGCATAGCAATCAGCCCCAGCATTTT
>TRBV18|-|-|TRBJ2-2
CASSPRSSTGRAGELFF
TGTGCCAGCTCACCTCGGTCATCAACGGGAAGAGCAGGGGAGCTGTTTTTT
>TRBV6-6|once|-|TRBJ1-1
CASSYGPAGGTEAFF
TGTGCCAGCAGTTACGGTCCGGCCGGAGGGACTGAAGCTTTCTTT
>TRBV30|-|-|TRBJ2-3
CAWSVGGNTDTQYF
TGTGCCTGGAGTGTGGGGGGAAACACAGATACGCAGTATTTT
>TRBV9|-|TRBD2|TRBJ2-3
CASSPLGTTLGTDTQYF
TGTGCCAGCAGCCCCCTCGGGACTACCTTAGGCACAGATACGCAGTATTTT
>TRBV6-5|-|-|TRBJ2-1
CASSYRSLSSYNEQFF
TGTGCCAGCAGTTACCGTTCGCTTAGCTCCTACAATGAGCAGTTCTTC
>TRBV5-1|-|TRBD2|TRBJ2-4
CASSPREGKNIQYF
TGCGCCAGCAGCCCCAGGGAGGGCAAAAACATTCAGTACTTC
>TRBV12-3/TRBV12-4|few|-|TRBJ1-6
CASSLPGRPLHF
TGTGCCAGCAGTCTCCCGGGTAGGCCCCTCCACTTT
>TRBV23-1|-|-|TRBJ1-2
CAPDPGRAYYGYTF
TGCGCCCCCGACCCTGGCAGGGCGTACTATGGCTACACCTTC
>TRBV5-1|-|TRBD1|TRBJ2-1
CASNLDRANEQFF
TGCGCCAGCAATCTGGACAGGGCGAATGAGCAGTTCTTC
>TRBV7-9|-|TRBD1|TRBJ2-1
CASRGRGSSYNEQFF
TGTGCCAGCAGGGGCAGGGGGAGCTCCTACAATGAGCAGTTCTTC
>TRBV7-2|-|TRBD2|TRBJ2-7
CASSPRTSGTYEQYF
TGTGCCAGCAGCCCACGGACTAGCGGCACCTACGAGCAGTACTTC
>TRBV18|-|-|TRBJ2-5
CASSPRRTYETQYF
TGTGCCAGCTCACCTAGGAGGACATATGAGACCCAGTACTTC
>TRBV4-2|-|-|TRBJ2-2
CASSQDSRDTGELFF
TGTGCCAGCAGCCAAGATAGTAGGGACACCGGGGAGCTGTTTTTT
>TRBV3-1/TRBV3-2|-|-|TRBJ2-7
CASSSLPRIPYEQYF
TGTGCCAGCAGCTCACTCCCGCGGATACCTTACGAGCAGTACTTC